This T cell receptor (beta chain) was documented in a study of T cell repertoires in cytomegalovirus infection. Study-wide context: Public TCR beta signatures marked donors with CMV infection and the matching HLA.

The CDR3 has 13 residues. V was shortened by 7 bases and J by 1 base, with 10 bases between the two germline ends. Germline V gene lookup returns CDR1 MNHNS and CDR2 SASEGT. This clonotype showed up many times. TCRdb passed the reads through MiXCR, listing each CDR3 protein once. The table records under 300,000 distinct CDR3 sequences, about 12% of them present only once. This clonotype was obtained from a human donor in good health (CMV status not recorded). Some clones in this sample may be carry-over from other donors' samples. The sequencing sample was made of PBMCs. The chain joins TRBV6-1 to TRBJ1-1; a weak D match, TRBD1 (6 bases). This CDR3 is CASTKTGNTEAFF. DNA of the CDR3: TGTGCCAGCACAAAGACAGGGAACACTGAAGCTTTCTTT.